This T cell receptor (beta chain) was sequenced for a study of cytomegalovirus exposure and HLA in healthy donors. The method was immunoSEQ multiplex PCR; TCRdb's version includes in-frame clones alone and lacks a portion of them. The data hold about 160,000 clones, with less than 90% observed a single time. This CDR3 contains 14 residues. The germline V and J ends were trimmed by 1 base and 4 bases, with 11 bases remaining between them. CDR1 and CDR2 from the germline V gene are SGHRS and YFSETQ. Comment on this clone: Its antigen is still unknown.

Whole-study results and caveats: The investigators catalogued 150 or so TCR beta chains as cytomegalovirus-associated. Across donors, most TCRs were seen rarely, yet some public ones were widespread.

The clonotype comes from a man aged 25-45 years in good health and CMV-seropositive. V usage is TRBV5-1 and J usage is TRBJ2-5; D remains ambiguous. The sample was PBMCs. The CDR3 sequence is CASSLYDTGETQYF. CDR3 DNA: TGCGCCAGCAGCTTGTACGATACGGGAGAGACCCAGTACTTC.